This T cell receptor beta chain was profiled in a study of T cell responses to AZD1222 COVID-19 vaccine. Overall study results and limits: Baseline antibody screening turned up just 6 or 7 seropositive AZD1222 recipients.

Some clones are missing from TCRdb's copy, which holds only in-frame ones; the method was immunoSEQ multiplex PCR. The sample lists a few hundred thousand clones, more than 85% seen once, with 0.55% in the top ten. A word on this clone: What it recognizes is unknown.

V gave up 4 bases and J gave up 2 bases; unmatched junction bases: 4. The CDR3 is 16 residues long. In germline, CDR1 is SGDLS, CDR2 YYNGEE. The source is an adult in good health. The source material was peripheral blood, sampled on day 0 of AZD1222 vaccination. The chain recombines TRBV9 with TRBJ2-7; TRBD2 agrees at 15 bases. The CDR3 DNA reads TGTGCCAGCAGCCGGACTAGCGGGAGGGCCCCCTACGAGCAGTACTTC. Translation: CASSRTSGRAPYEQYF.